This T cell receptor beta chain derives from a study of shared clonotypes between healthy human individuals. Regarding this clone: Antigen unknown.

Findings of the study overall: In the sorted subsets, rarefaction showed sequencing was incomplete despite large depth. Collection of samples was limited to blood; tissue repertoires likely differ.

The germline gives CDR1 SGHNT, CDR2 YYREEE (reference sequence). CDR3 length: 20 residues. J gave up 0 bases and V 4 bases, and 19 bases lay outside the gene matches. The protocol was immunoSEQ multiplex PCR, while the TCRdb copy is restricted to in-frame clones and leaves out a portion. The table records over 2 million clones, about 95% of them present only once. The origin of this receptor is a young man in good health. Sample: naive CD4+ T cells sorted from blood. The subset denotes: CD45RA+ positively selected. J is TRBJ2-3 and V is TRBV5-4; TRBD1 agrees at 8 bases. The CDR3 reads CASSRGRGLGSILSTDTQYF. In DNA form, the CDR3 reads TGTGCCAGCAGCCGAGGCAGGGGGCTGGGATCCATACTTAGCACAGATACGCAGTATTTT.